The 3 T cell receptor beta chains below were found in one sample sequenced in a study of neurological immune-mediated disorders. TCRdb fed the 5' RACE reads into MiXCR, producing one record per CDR3 protein. The repertoire includes roughly 120,000 distinct CDR3 sequences, 3.2% of them detected once, and roughly 1.3% sits in the top ten. The sequenced material came from PBMCs. The origin of the receptors is a young woman with multiple sclerosis.

This clonotype was seen repeatedly, ten times or more. The chain employs TRBV5-6 and TRBJ2-7; the D is unclear. CDR1 and CDR2 from the germline V gene are SGHDT and YYEEEE. The CDR3 is 14 residues long. Trimming removed 0 bases from V and 0 bases from J, with 7 bases in between. The CDR3 nucleotides read TGTGCCAGCAGCTTGGCGGGCAGCTCCTACGAGCAGTACTTC. As protein: CASSLAGSSYEQYF. Full variable domain (outside the CDR3, taken from reference TRBV5-6 and TRBJ2-7): DAGVTQSPTHLIKTRGQQVTLRCSPKSGHDTVSWYQQALGQGPQFIFQYYEEEERQRGNFPDRFSGHQFPNYSSELNVNALLLGDSALYLCASSLAGSSYEQYFGPGTRLTVT.

This clonotype was observed many times. The chain joins TRBV20-1 to TRBJ1-2; the match to TRBD1 covers 7 bases. The CDR3 length is 14 residues. CDR1 and CDR2 (germline): DFQATT, SNEGSKA (reference sequence). V lost 0 bases, J lost 4 bases, and 5 bases stayed unmatched. This CDR3 is CSARDLTGIYGYTF. The CDR3 nucleotides read TGCAGTGCTAGAGACCTGACAGGGATCTATGGCTACACCTTC.

The chain recombines TRBV29-1 with TRBJ2-1, with D unresolved. CDR1 and CDR2 from the germline V gene are SQVTM and ANQGSEA. Deletions cut 5 bases from V and 9 bases from J, with 14 bases between. CDR3 size: 12 residues. Here the CDR3 DNA reads TGCAGCGTTCTCGCGGATGGAGTTGAGCAGTTCTTC. It codes for CSVLADGVEQFF.